These T cell receptor beta chains were read from a single sample in a study of early T cells in non-severe SARS-CoV-2 infection. One entry per CDR3 protein results from TCRdb running MiXCR on the 5' RACE reads. Altogether some 80,000 distinct CDR3 sequences are present, 9.5% to 15% being singletons, with the ten largest covering about 16%. The material sequenced was whole blood, taken at baseline. These receptors were obtained from an adult who was a healthcare worker with PCR-confirmed SARS-CoV-2 infection or an uninfected control (not recorded which). The donor label of this sample is uncertain. Both conserved end residues are part of each CDR3. The D gene is left open where the match is weak. Not every row has a clone size; where given, it reads once, few, many or a size class.

J gene: TRBJ2-5
clone size: few
D gene: NA
V gene: TRBV3-1
CDR3 length: 12
CDR3 DNA: TGTGCCAGCAGCCAAGACGCCGGAACCCAGTACTTC
CDR3 protein: CASSQDAGTQYF

J gene: TRBJ2-2
clone size: few
D gene: NA
V gene: TRBV7-3
CDR3 length: 13
CDR3 DNA: TGTGCCAGCAGCTTGTTACGCACCGGGGAGCTGTTTTTT
CDR3 protein: CASSLLRTGELFF

J gene: TRBJ1-1
clone size: NA
D gene: NA
V gene: TRBV20-1
CDR3 length: 13
CDR3 DNA: TGCAGTGCCAGAGGGTACGCGAACACTGAAGCTTTCTTT
CDR3 protein: CSARGYANTEAFF

J gene: TRBJ2-3
clone size: many
D gene: NA
V gene: TRBV9
CDR3 length: 15
CDR3 DNA: TGTGCCAGCTCAACATTCAGGGGCCGCACAGATACGCAGTATTTT
CDR3 protein: CASSTFRGRTDTQYF

J gene: TRBJ1-1
clone size: medium-sized
D gene: NA
V gene: TRBV24-1
CDR3 length: 13
CDR3 DNA: TGTGCCACCAGACAGGGAAGTGGGACTGAAGCTTTCTTT
CDR3 protein: CATRQGSGTEAFF

J gene: TRBJ2-5
clone size: NA
D gene: TRBD1
V gene: TRBV7-3
CDR3 length: 14
CDR3 DNA: TGTGCCAGCAGTTCAGGGGGCTCTCAAGAGACCCAGTACTTC
CDR3 protein: CASSSGGSQETQYF

J gene: TRBJ1-2
clone size: NA
D gene: TRBD1
V gene: TRBV5-1
CDR3 length: 17
CDR3 DNA: TGCGCCAGCAGCTTTACCATATTCCGGGACAGATACAATGGCTACACCTTC
CDR3 protein: CASSFTIFRDRYNGYTF

J gene: TRBJ2-3
clone size: many
D gene: TRBD1
V gene: TRBV29-1
CDR3 length: 13
CDR3 DNA: TGCAGCGCTAGGACAGGGGCCACAGATACGCAGTATTTT
CDR3 protein: CSARTGATDTQYF

J gene: TRBJ1-1
clone size: many
D gene: TRBD1
V gene: TRBV7-2
CDR3 length: 12
CDR3 DNA: TGTGCCAGCAGCCTTCGGACAGGGAAAGCTTTCTTT
CDR3 protein: CASSLRTGKAFF

J gene: TRBJ1-1
clone size: NA
D gene: NA
V gene: TRBV5-1
CDR3 length: 15
CDR3 DNA: TGCGCCAGCAGCTTGTCGCGACAGGTGAACACTGAAGCTTTCTTT
CDR3 protein: CASSLSRQVNTEAFF

J gene: TRBJ1-2
clone size: few
D gene: NA
V gene: TRBV20-1
CDR3 length: 14
CDR3 DNA: TGCAGTGCTATTAACAGGGTCGCCGGCTATGGCTACACCTTC
CDR3 protein: CSAINRVAGYGYTF

J gene: TRBJ2-1
clone size: few
D gene: TRBD2
V gene: TRBV7-6
CDR3 length: 17
CDR3 DNA: TGTGCCAGCAGCCAGGCGGGGGGATCTGTCCCTCCGGATGAGCAGTTCTTC
CDR3 protein: CASSQAGGSVPPDEQFF

J gene: TRBJ2-7
clone size: NA
D gene: TRBD2
V gene: TRBV6-2/TRBV6-3
CDR3 length: 15
CDR3 DNA: TGTGCCAGCAGCCTGACTAGCGGGAGGCCAGACGAGCAGTACTTC
CDR3 protein: CASSLTSGRPDEQYF

J gene: TRBJ2-3
clone size: many
D gene: TRBD2
V gene: TRBV7-8
CDR3 length: 17
CDR3 DNA: TGTGCCAGCAGCCAAAAAAAGAGCGGGGGATGGACAGATACGCAGTATTTT
CDR3 protein: CASSQKKSGGWTDTQYF

J gene: TRBJ2-3
clone size: many
D gene: NA
V gene: TRBV29-1
CDR3 length: 16
CDR3 DNA: TGCAGCGTTTTCTTTGTCCTAGCGTCTAGCACAGATACGCAGTATTTT
CDR3 protein: CSVFFVLASSTDTQYF

J gene: TRBJ2-1
clone size: NA
D gene: TRBD2
V gene: TRBV5-1
CDR3 length: 15
CDR3 DNA: TGCGCCAGCAGCTTAGCGGGAGGACTGAGTACTGAGCAGTTCTTC
CDR3 protein: CASSLAGGLSTEQFF

J gene: TRBJ2-3
clone size: many
D gene: NA
V gene: TRBV12-3/TRBV12-4
CDR3 length: 13
CDR3 DNA: TGTGCCAGCAGTTCCAGGGGCACAGATACGCAGTATTTT
CDR3 protein: CASSSRGTDTQYF

J gene: TRBJ2-7
clone size: NA
D gene: TRBD1
V gene: TRBV19
CDR3 length: 13
CDR3 DNA: TGTGCCAGTAGTATGCTGACAGGGGGAGAGCAGTACTTC
CDR3 protein: CASSMLTGGEQYF

J gene: TRBJ2-6
clone size: many
D gene: NA
V gene: TRBV4-1
CDR3 length: 17
CDR3 DNA: TGCGCCAGCAGCCAAACCTACTCCCGCTCTGGGGCCAACGTCCTGACTTTC
CDR3 protein: CASSQTYSRSGANVLTF

J gene: TRBJ1-6
clone size: NA
D gene: NA
V gene: TRBV12-5
CDR3 length: 11
CDR3 DNA: TGTGCTAGTGGCTCCGTATTCCCCCTCCGCTTT
CDR3 protein: CASGSVFPLRF

J gene: TRBJ2-3
clone size: few
D gene: TRBD2
V gene: TRBV7-3
CDR3 length: 16
CDR3 DNA: TGTGCCAGCAGCTTCACTAGCGGGAGGGGCACAGATACGCAGTATTTT
CDR3 protein: CASSFTSGRGTDTQYF

J gene: TRBJ2-5
clone size: NA
D gene: TRBD2
V gene: TRBV2
CDR3 length: 16
CDR3 DNA: TGTGCCAGCAGTGAAAGGGGACTAGCGGGACGAGAGACCCAGTACTTC
CDR3 protein: CASSERGLAGRETQYF

J gene: TRBJ1-2
clone size: NA
D gene: TRBD1
V gene: TRBV29-1
CDR3 length: 14
CDR3 DNA: TGCAGCGCCCATCTCCCCCTAGGGGGCAATGGCTACACCTTC
CDR3 protein: CSAHLPLGGNGYTF

J gene: TRBJ1-2
clone size: NA
D gene: NA
V gene: TRBV3-1
CDR3 length: 15
CDR3 DNA: TGTGCCAGCAGCCCATCGACAGAAGGTTCGAAAGGCTACACCTTC
CDR3 protein: CASSPSTEGSKGYTF

J gene: TRBJ2-3
clone size: few
D gene: NA
V gene: TRBV5-1
CDR3 length: 16
CDR3 DNA: TGCGCCAGCAGCTTGGAGGGACTCTTAGTCGCAGATACGCAGTATTTT
CDR3 protein: CASSLEGLLVADTQYF

J gene: TRBJ2-2
clone size: NA
D gene: TRBD2
V gene: TRBV7-8
CDR3 length: 14
CDR3 DNA: TGTGCCAGCAGCAGCGGGACTAGAGCCGGGGAGCTGTTTTTT
CDR3 protein: CASSSGTRAGELFF

J gene: TRBJ2-5
clone size: few
D gene: NA
V gene: TRBV18
CDR3 length: 18
CDR3 DNA: TGTGCCAGCTCACCACCGCCTACGGGGCCCCGATCCCAAGAGACCCAGTACTTC
CDR3 protein: CASSPPPTGPRSQETQYF

J gene: TRBJ2-1
clone size: NA
D gene: TRBD2
V gene: TRBV7-2
CDR3 length: 15
CDR3 DNA: TGTGCCAGCAGCTTAGTGGGACTAGCGATAAATGAGCAGTTCTTC
CDR3 protein: CASSLVGLAINEQFF

J gene: TRBJ2-7
clone size: NA
D gene: TRBD1
V gene: TRBV18
CDR3 length: 15
CDR3 DNA: TGTGCCAGCTCCCACGGACAGGGGGGGATCTACGAGCAGTACTTC
CDR3 protein: CASSHGQGGIYEQYF

J gene: TRBJ2-1
clone size: few
D gene: NA
V gene: TRBV27
CDR3 length: 12
CDR3 DNA: TGTGCCAGCAGTTTATATCCCAATGAGCAGTTCTTC
CDR3 protein: CASSLYPNEQFF

J gene: TRBJ2-7
clone size: many
D gene: NA
V gene: TRBV7-6
CDR3 length: 13
CDR3 DNA: TGTGCCAGCAGCTCCGGACAAACTTGGGAGCAGTACTTC
CDR3 protein: CASSSGQTWEQYF

J gene: TRBJ2-3
clone size: many
D gene: NA
V gene: TRBV11-2
CDR3 length: 13
CDR3 DNA: TGTGCCAGCAGCCTATTTCGGCTGGATACGCAGTATTTT
CDR3 protein: CASSLFRLDTQYF

J gene: TRBJ1-1
clone size: many
D gene: NA
V gene: TRBV6-2/TRBV6-3
CDR3 length: 12
CDR3 DNA: TGTGCCAGCACCCTTGGGCACACTGAAGCTTTCTTT
CDR3 protein: CASTLGHTEAFF

J gene: TRBJ2-7
clone size: NA
D gene: NA
V gene: TRBV29-1
CDR3 length: 11
CDR3 DNA: TGCAGCGTGGGGGCCATCTACGAGCAGTACTTC
CDR3 protein: CSVGAIYEQYF

J gene: TRBJ1-1
clone size: few
D gene: NA
V gene: TRBV27
CDR3 length: 14
CDR3 DNA: TGTGCCAGCAGTTTTGGCGGATCGAGGACTGAAGCTTTCTTT
CDR3 protein: CASSFGGSRTEAFF

J gene: TRBJ2-1
clone size: few
D gene: TRBD2
V gene: TRBV29-1
CDR3 length: 15
CDR3 DNA: TGCAGCGCGACTAGCGGGAGGGCCAGGTTCAATGAGCAGTTCTTC
CDR3 protein: CSATSGRARFNEQFF

J gene: TRBJ2-7
clone size: NA
D gene: TRBD1
V gene: TRBV2
CDR3 length: 14
CDR3 DNA: TGTGCCAGCAGTGTTCTTACAGGGGCCTACGAGCAGTACTTC
CDR3 protein: CASSVLTGAYEQYF

J gene: TRBJ1-1
clone size: NA
D gene: NA
V gene: TRBV5-1
CDR3 length: 12
CDR3 DNA: TGCGCCAGCAGCTTGTCGGGAGCTGAAGCTTTCTTT
CDR3 protein: CASSLSGAEAFF

J gene: TRBJ2-7
clone size: few
D gene: NA
V gene: TRBV4-3
CDR3 length: 15
CDR3 DNA: TGCGCCAGCAGCCAAGGAACAGGGGGGGTCCACGAGCAGTACTTC
CDR3 protein: CASSQGTGGVHEQYF

J gene: TRBJ2-1
clone size: NA
D gene: TRBD2
V gene: TRBV7-2
CDR3 length: 15
CDR3 DNA: TGTGCCAGCACCCGGACTAGCGGGTCCTACAATGAGCAGTTCTTC
CDR3 protein: CASTRTSGSYNEQFF

J gene: TRBJ1-1
clone size: NA
D gene: TRBD1
V gene: TRBV30
CDR3 length: 15
CDR3 DNA: TGTGCCTGGGGTTTTGGGGGACAGGGGAGACCTGAAGCTTTCTTT
CDR3 protein: CAWGFGGQGRPEAFF

J gene: TRBJ1-2
clone size: few
D gene: TRBD1
V gene: TRBV5-1
CDR3 length: 18
CDR3 DNA: TGCGCCAGCAGCACGGGACAGGTTGCCCGATTAGCTAACTATGGCTACACCTTC
CDR3 protein: CASSTGQVARLANYGYTF

J gene: TRBJ2-7
clone size: NA
D gene: NA
V gene: TRBV4-1
CDR3 length: 16
CDR3 DNA: TGCGCCAGCAGCCAAGTAGGCGGGACCCTACCCTACGAGCAGTACTTC
CDR3 protein: CASSQVGGTLPYEQYF

J gene: TRBJ1-5
clone size: NA
D gene: NA
V gene: TRBV11-2
CDR3 length: 15
CDR3 DNA: TGTGCCAGCAGCTTAAGTGACAGCAAAAATCAGCCCCAGCATTTT
CDR3 protein: CASSLSDSKNQPQHF

J gene: TRBJ2-7
clone size: NA
D gene: NA
V gene: TRBV7-2
CDR3 length: 11
CDR3 DNA: TGTGCCAGCAGCGACGCCTACGAGCAGTACTTC
CDR3 protein: CASSDAYEQYF

J gene: TRBJ1-1
clone size: few
D gene: NA
V gene: TRBV5-6
CDR3 length: 12
CDR3 DNA: TGTGCCAGCAGCTTGGGACGGGTAAAAGCTTTCTTT
CDR3 protein: CASSLGRVKAFF

J gene: TRBJ2-4
clone size: many
D gene: NA
V gene: TRBV14
CDR3 length: 13
CDR3 DNA: TGTGCCAGCAGCCGAGGACAGTTAAACATTCAGTACTTC
CDR3 protein: CASSRGQLNIQYF

J gene: TRBJ2-1
clone size: few
D gene: NA
V gene: TRBV24-1
CDR3 length: 12
CDR3 DNA: TGTGCCACCAGTGATTATCGCAATGAGCAGTTCTTC
CDR3 protein: CATSDYRNEQFF